A selection of T cell receptor beta chains follows, all from one sample in a study of cytomegalovirus exposure and HLA in healthy donors. The repertoire was sequenced with immunoSEQ multiplex PCR; TCRdb's copy has only in-frame clones and lacks some. This table holds some 81,000 clones, around 70% found once. Sequences were obtained from PBMCs. These receptors were collected from a woman in her thirties or forties in good health and CMV-seropositive. The CDR3 runs from the conserved cysteine through the conserved F or W. The D gene is left open where the match is weak. Size is stated for part of the rows, as once, few or many counts, or as a class when the clone is expanded.

CDR3 DNA: TGTGCCAGCAGTTCCTTGTACTACGAGCAGTACTTC
CDR3 protein: CASSSLYYEQYF
D gene: NA
J gene: TRBJ2-7
V gene: TRBV6-6
clone size: few

CDR3 DNA: TGTGCCAGCAGCCCTAGCGGGAGCGTGAGGGAGCTGTTTTTT
CDR3 protein: CASSPSGSVRELFF
D gene: TRBD2
J gene: TRBJ2-2
V gene: TRBV11-3
clone size: NA

CDR3 DNA: TGTGCCAGCAGTTACGGGGGGACCCGACAATACGAGCAGTACTTC
CDR3 protein: CASSYGGTRQYEQYF
D gene: NA
J gene: TRBJ2-7
V gene: TRBV6-5
clone size: NA

CDR3 DNA: TGTGCCAGCAGTGCAACGGGGTGGGGGGAGCTGTTTTTT
CDR3 protein: CASSATGWGELFF
D gene: NA
J gene: TRBJ2-2
V gene: TRBV6-6
clone size: NA

CDR3 DNA: TGCGCCAGCAGCCAGGGTTTGACGGGAGGGTCGAACACCGGGGAGCTGTTTTTT
CDR3 protein: CASSQGLTGGSNTGELFF
D gene: TRBD2
J gene: TRBJ2-2
V gene: TRBV4-1
clone size: NA

CDR3 DNA: TGTGCCAGTAGTATAGGGGGAGACAATCAGCCCCAGCATTTT
CDR3 protein: CASSIGGDNQPQHF
D gene: NA
J gene: TRBJ1-5
V gene: TRBV19
clone size: NA

CDR3 DNA: TGTGCCAGCAGTGCCGGGGGATGGACTGAAGCTTTCTTT
CDR3 protein: CASSAGGWTEAFF
D gene: NA
J gene: TRBJ1-1
V gene: TRBV9
clone size: NA

CDR3 DNA: TGTGCCAGCAGCTCGCCGCTAGCGGGAGGGCCGAGGCGAGAGACCCAGTACTTC
CDR3 protein: CASSSPLAGGPRRETQYF
D gene: TRBD2
J gene: TRBJ2-5
V gene: TRBV7-6
clone size: NA

CDR3 DNA: TGTGCCGCAACCCGATCGCTAGCGGGAGGCGAGACCCAGTACTTC
CDR3 protein: CAATRSLAGGETQYF
D gene: TRBD2
J gene: TRBJ2-5
V gene: TRBV28
clone size: NA

CDR3 DNA: TGTGCCAGCAGTTACCGGACAGGGCTCCCCCTCCACTTT
CDR3 protein: CASSYRTGLPLHF
D gene: TRBD1
J gene: TRBJ1-6
V gene: TRBV6-6
clone size: NA

CDR3 DNA: TGTGCCAGCAGCACAGGGTACGAGCAGTACTTC
CDR3 protein: CASSTGYEQYF
D gene: NA
J gene: TRBJ2-7
V gene: TRBV6-5
clone size: many

CDR3 DNA: TGCGCCAGCAGATCGACAGGGGGCGACTACGAGCAGTACTTC
CDR3 protein: CASRSTGGDYEQYF
D gene: TRBD1
J gene: TRBJ2-7
V gene: TRBV5-1
clone size: NA

CDR3 DNA: TGTGCCAGCAGACGGGCCCGGGACAGGCTTTACAATGAGCAGTTCTTC
CDR3 protein: CASRRARDRLYNEQFF
D gene: TRBD1
J gene: TRBJ2-1
V gene: TRBV6-6
clone size: once

CDR3 DNA: TGCAGCGTTGCCATACAGGGGTACGGTCAGCCCCAGCATTTT
CDR3 protein: CSVAIQGYGQPQHF
D gene: TRBD1
J gene: TRBJ1-5
V gene: TRBV29-1
clone size: NA

CDR3 DNA: TGTGCCAGCAGCGAGGCCGGGACAGGGTCCTACGAGCAGTACTTC
CDR3 protein: CASSEAGTGSYEQYF
D gene: TRBD1
J gene: TRBJ2-7
V gene: TRBV7-2
clone size: few

CDR3 DNA: TGCGCCAGCAGCCAACTAACCGTGACTCCCTACGAGCAGTACTTC
CDR3 protein: CASSQLTVTPYEQYF
D gene: NA
J gene: TRBJ2-7
V gene: TRBV4-1
clone size: NA

CDR3 DNA: TGTGCCAGCATGAAGTCAGGCCGGTACCTAACGGCTAACTATGGCTACACCTTC
CDR3 protein: CASMKSGRYLTANYGYTF
D gene: NA
J gene: TRBJ1-2
V gene: TRBV27
clone size: NA

CDR3 DNA: TGTGCCAGCAGCTTGGGCCACCGAATAATGGGGCGCAAAGAGACCCAGTACTTC
CDR3 protein: CASSLGHRIMGRKETQYF
D gene: NA
J gene: TRBJ2-5
V gene: TRBV5-5
clone size: few

CDR3 DNA: TGTGCCAGCAGTCTGGGTAGCGGGTCCTCGTCTAACGAGCAGTACTTC
CDR3 protein: CASSLGSGSSSNEQYF
D gene: TRBD2
J gene: TRBJ2-7
V gene: TRBV7-6
clone size: few

CDR3 DNA: TGTGCCTGGAGTGTGTCCACCTCCGGTGGGGAGCTGTTTTTT
CDR3 protein: CAWSVSTSGGELFF
D gene: NA
J gene: TRBJ2-2
V gene: TRBV30
clone size: NA

CDR3 DNA: TGCGCCAGCAGCCCGAGCGGGGGCTCGGTGGTCAATTCACCCCTCCACTTT
CDR3 protein: CASSPSGGSVVNSPLHF
D gene: NA
J gene: TRBJ1-6
V gene: TRBV5-1
clone size: once

CDR3 DNA: TGTGCCAGCAGCGATAGCGGAATCACAGATACGCAGTATTTT
CDR3 protein: CASSDSGITDTQYF
D gene: NA
J gene: TRBJ2-3
V gene: TRBV7-3
clone size: NA